This is a list of T cell receptor beta chains from one sample in a study of PD-1 blockade in classical Hodgkin lymphoma. Using immunoSEQ multiplex PCR, the repertoire was profiled, and TCRdb retains in-frame clones only, with some absent. The sample comprises 100,000 or so clones, approximately 90% of which are singletons, and approximately 6.3% rests with the top ten. Sequenced here: peripheral blood mononuclear cells (PBMCs), sampled before the second cycle of nivolumab. These receptors all stem from a human donor with classical Hodgkin lymphoma. CDR3s include the opening cysteine and the closing phenylalanine or tryptophan. The order of the fields is J gene, V gene, CDR3 protein.

J: TRBJ1-2; V: TRBV27; CDR3: CASSHGKRGYGYTF
J: TRBJ2-2; V: TRBV18; CDR3: CASSPSGNTGELFF
J: TRBJ1-2; V: TRBV7-8; CDR3: CASSLAQDPYGYTF
J: TRBJ2-7; V: TRBV7-9; CDR3: CASSLATTGSSYEQYF
J: TRBJ1-3; V: TRBV29-1; CDR3: CSVESRGNTIYF
J: TRBJ1-5; V: TRBV4-2; CDR3: CASSQEGQPGNQPQHF
J: TRBJ2-7; V: TRBV11-2; CDR3: CASSLGFGGAYEQYF
J: TRBJ1-6; V: TRBV6-1; CDR3: CASSGRYLGQGAVHNSPLHF
J: TRBJ2-1; V: TRBV11-2; CDR3: CASSQITGPREQFF
J: TRBJ2-7; V: TRBV27; CDR3: CASSQTWTGSYEQYF
J: TRBJ2-2; V: TRBV4-1; CDR3: CASSQDRGRADTGELFF
J: TRBJ2-3; V: TRBV9; CDR3: CASSVYGLGSTDTQYF
J: TRBJ1-4; V: TRBV18; CDR3: CASSPRPPFKGTNEKLFF
J: TRBJ2-5; V: TRBV6-5; CDR3: CASTKPDGQETQYF
J: TRBJ1-1; V: TRBV7-8; CDR3: CASSLDAGGTEAFF
J: TRBJ1-3; V: TRBV16; CDR3: CASSPNRGLAGNTIYF
J: TRBJ1-6; V: TRBV4-2; CDR3: CASSQGTLVNSPLHF
J: TRBJ1-2; V: TRBV4-3; CDR3: CASSQVRTLYVNYGYTF
J: TRBJ1-4; V: TRBV13; CDR3: CASSSRNRAEKLFF
J: TRBJ2-7; V: TRBV19; CDR3: CASRPPDRAEQYF
J: TRBJ2-5; V: TRBV4-2; CDR3: CASSQDVSSLKETQYF
J: TRBJ1-2; V: TRBV28; CDR3: CASVVAGIGGYTF